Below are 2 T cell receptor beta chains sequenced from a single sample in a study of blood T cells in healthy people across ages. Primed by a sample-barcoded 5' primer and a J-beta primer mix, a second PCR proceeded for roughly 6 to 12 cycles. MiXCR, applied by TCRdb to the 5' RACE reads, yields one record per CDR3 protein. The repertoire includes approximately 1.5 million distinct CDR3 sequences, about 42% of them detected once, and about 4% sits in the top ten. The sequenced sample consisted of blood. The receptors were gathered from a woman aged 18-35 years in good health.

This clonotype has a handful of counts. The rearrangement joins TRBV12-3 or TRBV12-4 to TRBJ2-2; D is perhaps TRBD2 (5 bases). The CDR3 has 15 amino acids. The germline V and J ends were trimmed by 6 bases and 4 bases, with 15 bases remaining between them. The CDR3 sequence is CASRGGSFGTGELFF. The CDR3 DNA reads TGTGCCAGCAGAGGAGGAAGCTTCGGCACCGGGGAGCTGTTTTTT.

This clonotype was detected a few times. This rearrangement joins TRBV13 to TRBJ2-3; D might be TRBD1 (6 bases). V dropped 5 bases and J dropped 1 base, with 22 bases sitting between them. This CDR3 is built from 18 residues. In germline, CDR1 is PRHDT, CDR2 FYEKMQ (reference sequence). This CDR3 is CASSPPWGQGLRTDTQYF. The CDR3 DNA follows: TGTGCCAGCAGCCCACCCTGGGGGCAGGGGCTACGCACAGATACGCAGTATTTT.